A single sample gave rise to the 7 T cell receptor beta chains below, sequenced in a study of T cell responses to AZD1222 COVID-19 vaccine. The protocol was immunoSEQ multiplex PCR, while the TCRdb copy is restricted to in-frame clones and leaves out a portion. The sample has roughly 200,000 clones; about 91% are singletons. The starting material was peripheral blood, obtained on day 0 of AZD1222 vaccination. Source of these receptors: an adult in good health.

The chain has TRBV13 and TRBJ2-3, with TRBD2 identical over 8 bases. CDR1 is PRHDT, CDR2 FYEKMQ, per germline (reference sequence). V trimming: 4 bases; J trimming: 0 bases; junction bases outside the gene matches: 6. This CDR3 is built from 16 residues. CDR3: CASSSYTSGSTDTQYF. The CDR3 DNA sequence: TGTGCCAGCAGCTCGTATACTAGCGGAAGCACAGATACGCAGTATTTT. Together with reference TRBV13 and TRBJ2-3, the CDR3 gives the full variable domain: AAGVIQSPRHLIKEKRETATLKCYPIPRHDTVYWYQQGPGQDPQFLISFYEKMQSDKGSIPDRFSAQQFSDYHSELNMSSLELGDSALYFCASSSYTSGSTDTQYFGPGTRLTVL.

Regarding this clone: A far larger clone is a single base away, which makes a read error likely. The V and J genes are TRBV6-4 and TRBJ2-2, with 9 nucleotides matching TRBD2. Germline lookup yields CDR1 MRHNA and CDR2 SNTAGT. The CDR3 consists of 16 residues. V shed 6 bases and J 6 bases; nucleotides not matched to a gene: 11. CDR3 in amino acids: CASSPNRGGESGELFF. The CDR3 nucleotides read TGTGCCAGCAGCCCCAATCGCGGGGGGGAATCCGGGGAGCTGTTTTTT.

This chain links TRBV27 with TRBJ1-1, with no clear D. V lost 3 bases and J 5 bases, leaving 7 bases between the germline ends. Germline V gene data show CDR1 as MNHEY and CDR2 as SMNVEV (reference sequence). The CDR3 sequence is 12 residues long. The CDR3 bases are TGTGCCAGCAGTTTTATTGGGACTGAAGCTTTCTTT. Translating it yields CASSFIGTEAFF.

This clone was seen a few times. The CDR3 coding sequence is TGTGCCAGCTCGCCCGACAACTATGGCTACACCTTC. This encodes CASSPDNYGYTF. This chain joins TRBV18 and TRBJ1-2, with D uncertain. The V end was cut by 6 bases, the J end by 2 bases, with 7 bases between. The CDR3 spans 12 residues. In germline, CDR1 is KGHSH, CDR2 LQKENI.

The chain links TRBV2 to TRBJ1-1; no reliable D call. V lost 1 base to trimming and J lost 6 bases, with 12 bases between them. The CDR3 is 14 residues long. Germline CDR1 reads SNHLY; CDR2 reads FYNNEI. The CDR3 nucleotides are TGTGCCAGCAGTGAAGTACGACCCCCAGCTGAAGCTTTCTTT. Translating it yields CASSEVRPPAEAFF.

This sequence joins TRBV12-5 and TRBJ2-2; D unclear. V lost 3 bases and J 6 bases, leaving 2 bases between the germline ends. This CDR3 region has 11 residues. Germline V gives CDR1 LGHNT, CDR2 FRNRAP. Written as DNA, the CDR3 is TGTGCTAGTGGTTTATCCGGGGAGCTGTTTTTT. Translated: CASGLSGELFF.

This chain joins TRBV19 and TRBJ1-5; D is undetermined. Germline loops: CDR1 LNHDA, CDR2 SQIVND (reference sequence). The CDR3 totals 14 residues. The germline V and J ends were trimmed by 7 bases and 0 bases, with 10 bases remaining between them. The CDR3 loop reads CASTGLGSNQPQHF. The CDR3 bases are TGTGCCAGTACCGGGTTGGGTAGCAATCAGCCCCAGCATTTT. Complete variable domain (other parts from reference TRBV19 and TRBJ1-5): DGGITQSPKYLFRKEGQNVTLSCEQNLNHDAMYWYRQDPGQGLRLIYYSQIVNDFQKGDIAEGYSVSREKKESFPLTVTSAQKNPTAFYLCASTGLGSNQPQHFGDGTRLSIL.